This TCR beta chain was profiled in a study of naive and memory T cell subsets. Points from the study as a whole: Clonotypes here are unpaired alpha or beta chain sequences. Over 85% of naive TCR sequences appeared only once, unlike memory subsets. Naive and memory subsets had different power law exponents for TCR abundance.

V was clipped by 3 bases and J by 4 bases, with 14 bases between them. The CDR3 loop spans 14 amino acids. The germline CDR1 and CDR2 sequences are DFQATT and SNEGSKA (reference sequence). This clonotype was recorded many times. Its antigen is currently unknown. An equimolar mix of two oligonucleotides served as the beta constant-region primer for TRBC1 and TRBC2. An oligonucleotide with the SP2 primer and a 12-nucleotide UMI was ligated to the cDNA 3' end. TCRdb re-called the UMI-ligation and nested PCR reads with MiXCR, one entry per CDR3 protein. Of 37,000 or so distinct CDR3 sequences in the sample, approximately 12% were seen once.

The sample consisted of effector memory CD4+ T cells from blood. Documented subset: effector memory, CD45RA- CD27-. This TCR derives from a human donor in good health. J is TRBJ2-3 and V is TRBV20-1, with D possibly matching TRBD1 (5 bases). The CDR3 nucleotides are TGCAGTGCTAGTGGCAGGGAATCGTCAGATACGCAGTATTTT. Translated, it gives CSASGRESSDTQYF.